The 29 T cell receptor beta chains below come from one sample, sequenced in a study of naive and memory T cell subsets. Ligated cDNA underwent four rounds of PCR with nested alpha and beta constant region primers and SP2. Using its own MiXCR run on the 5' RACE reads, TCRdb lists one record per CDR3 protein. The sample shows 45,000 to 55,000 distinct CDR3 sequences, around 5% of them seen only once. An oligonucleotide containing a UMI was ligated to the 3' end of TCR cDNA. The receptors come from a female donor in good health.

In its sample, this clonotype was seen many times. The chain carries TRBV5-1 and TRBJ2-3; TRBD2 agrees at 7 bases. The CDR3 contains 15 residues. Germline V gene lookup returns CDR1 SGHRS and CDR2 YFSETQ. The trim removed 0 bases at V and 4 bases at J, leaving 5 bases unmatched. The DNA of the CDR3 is TGCGCCAGCAGCTTGGGAACTAGCGTCGCAGATACGCAGTATTTT. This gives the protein CASSLGTSVADTQYF.

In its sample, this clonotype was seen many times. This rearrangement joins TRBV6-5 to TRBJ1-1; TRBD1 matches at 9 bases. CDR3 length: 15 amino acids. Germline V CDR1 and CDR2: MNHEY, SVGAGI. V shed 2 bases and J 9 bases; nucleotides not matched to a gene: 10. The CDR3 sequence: CASSYLGTGRYQAFF. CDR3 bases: TGTGCCAGCAGTTACCTGGGGACAGGGAGATATCAAGCTTTCTTT.

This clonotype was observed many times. CDR3 DNA: TGTGCCAGCAGCTTAGCCGGACAGAATAATGGCTACACCTTC. Its translation: CASSLAGQNNGYTF. This chain uses TRBV7-9 with TRBJ1-2; TRBD1 is a possible D gene (6 bases). The CDR3 has 14 amino acids. Germline V gives CDR1 SEHNR, CDR2 FQNEAQ (reference sequence). V was clipped by 0 bases and J by 6 bases, with 11 bases between them.

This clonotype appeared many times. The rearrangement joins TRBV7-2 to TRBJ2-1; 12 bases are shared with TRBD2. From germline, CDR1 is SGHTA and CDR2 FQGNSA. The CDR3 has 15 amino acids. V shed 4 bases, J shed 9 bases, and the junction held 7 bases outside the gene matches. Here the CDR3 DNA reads TGTGCCAGCAGCTCACTAGCGGGAGGATTTTCTGAGCAGTTCTTC. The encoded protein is CASSSLAGGFSEQFF. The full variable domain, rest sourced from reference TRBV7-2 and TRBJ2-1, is GAGVSQSPSNKVTEKGKDVELRCDPISGHTALYWYRQSLGQGLEFLIYFQGNSAPDKSGLPSDRFSAERTGGSVSTLTIQRTQQEDSAVYLCASSSLAGGFSEQFFGPGTRLTVL.

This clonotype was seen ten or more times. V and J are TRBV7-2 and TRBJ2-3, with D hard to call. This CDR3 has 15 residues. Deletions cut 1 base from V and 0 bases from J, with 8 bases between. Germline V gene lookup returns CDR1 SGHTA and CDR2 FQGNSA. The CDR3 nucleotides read TGTGCCAGCAGCTTAGTCAGCGTTAGCACAGATACGCAGTATTTT. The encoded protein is CASSLVSVSTDTQYF.

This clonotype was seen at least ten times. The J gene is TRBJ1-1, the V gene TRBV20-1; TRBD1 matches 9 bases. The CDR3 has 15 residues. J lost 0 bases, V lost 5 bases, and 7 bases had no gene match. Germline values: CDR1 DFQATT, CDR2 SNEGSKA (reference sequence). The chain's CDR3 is CSAYGQGRVNTEAFF. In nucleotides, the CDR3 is TGCAGTGCTTATGGACAGGGGAGGGTGAACACTGAAGCTTTCTTT.

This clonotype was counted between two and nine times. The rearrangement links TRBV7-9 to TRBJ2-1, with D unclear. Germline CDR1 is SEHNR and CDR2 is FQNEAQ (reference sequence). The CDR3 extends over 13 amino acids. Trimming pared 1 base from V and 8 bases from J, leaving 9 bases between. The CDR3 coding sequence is TGTGCCAGCAGCTTAGGTCTAGATTATGAGCAGTTCTTC. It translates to CASSLGLDYEQFF.

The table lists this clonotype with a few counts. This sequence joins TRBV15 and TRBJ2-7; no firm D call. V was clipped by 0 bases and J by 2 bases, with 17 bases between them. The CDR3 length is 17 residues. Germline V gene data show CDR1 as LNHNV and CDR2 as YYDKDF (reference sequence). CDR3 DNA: TGTGCCACCAGCAGAGATCGCTTAAATAGGCCTACCTACGAGCAGTACTTC. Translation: CATSRDRLNRPTYEQYF.

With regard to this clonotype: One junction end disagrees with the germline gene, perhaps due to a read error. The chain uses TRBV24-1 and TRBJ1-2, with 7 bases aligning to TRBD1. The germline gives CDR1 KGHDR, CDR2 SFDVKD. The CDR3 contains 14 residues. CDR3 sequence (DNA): TGTGCCACCAGTGCACGACAGGGCAGCTATGGCGACACCTTC. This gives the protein CATSARQGSYGDTF.

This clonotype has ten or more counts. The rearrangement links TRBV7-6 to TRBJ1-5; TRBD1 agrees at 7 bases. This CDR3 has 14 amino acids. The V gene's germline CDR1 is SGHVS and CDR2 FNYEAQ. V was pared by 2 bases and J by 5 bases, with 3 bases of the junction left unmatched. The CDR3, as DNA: TGTGCCAGCAGCTTAAGAGACAGGGATCAGCCCCAGCATTTT. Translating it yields CASSLRDRDQPQHF.

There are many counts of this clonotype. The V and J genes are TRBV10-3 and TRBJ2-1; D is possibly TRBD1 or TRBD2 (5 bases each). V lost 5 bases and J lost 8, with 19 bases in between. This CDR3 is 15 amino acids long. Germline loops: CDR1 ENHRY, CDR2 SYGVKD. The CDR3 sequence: CAISSRGPNEDEQFF. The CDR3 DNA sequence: TGTGCCATCAGTTCTCGGGGCCCTAATGAGGATGAGCAGTTCTTC.

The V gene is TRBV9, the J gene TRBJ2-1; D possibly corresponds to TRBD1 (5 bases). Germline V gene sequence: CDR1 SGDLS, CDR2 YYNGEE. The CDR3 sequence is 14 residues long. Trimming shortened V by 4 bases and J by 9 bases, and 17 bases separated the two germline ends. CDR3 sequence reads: CASSYDSRRGEQFF. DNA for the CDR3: TGTGCCAGCAGCTATGACTCGAGAAGGGGTGAGCAGTTCTTC. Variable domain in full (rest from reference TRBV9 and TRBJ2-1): DSGVTQTPKHLITATGQRVTLRCSPRSGDLSVYWYQQSLDQGLQFLIQYYNGEERAKGNILERFSAQQFPDLHSELNLSSLELGDSALYFCASSYDSRRGEQFFGPGTRLTVL.

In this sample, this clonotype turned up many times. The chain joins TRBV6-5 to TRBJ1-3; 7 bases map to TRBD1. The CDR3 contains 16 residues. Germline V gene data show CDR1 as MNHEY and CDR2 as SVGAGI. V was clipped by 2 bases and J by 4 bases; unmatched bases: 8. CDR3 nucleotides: TGTGCCAGCAGTTACATCCCAACGGGACAGGGAAACACCATATATTTT. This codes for CASSYIPTGQGNTIYF.

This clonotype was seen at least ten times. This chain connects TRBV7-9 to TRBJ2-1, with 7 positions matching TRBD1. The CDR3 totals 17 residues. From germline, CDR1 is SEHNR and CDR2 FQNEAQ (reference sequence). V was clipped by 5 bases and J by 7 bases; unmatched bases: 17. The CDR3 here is CASSPHPWTGRENEQFF. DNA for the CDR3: TGTGCCAGCAGCCCCCATCCTTGGACAGGACGGGAAAATGAGCAGTTCTTC. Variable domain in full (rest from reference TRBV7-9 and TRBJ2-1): DTGVSQNPRHKITKRGQNVTFRCDPISEHNRLYWYRQTLGQGPEFLTYFQNEAQLEKSRLLSDRFSAERPKGSFSTLEIQRTEQGDSAMYLCASSPHPWTGRENEQFFGPGTRLTVL.

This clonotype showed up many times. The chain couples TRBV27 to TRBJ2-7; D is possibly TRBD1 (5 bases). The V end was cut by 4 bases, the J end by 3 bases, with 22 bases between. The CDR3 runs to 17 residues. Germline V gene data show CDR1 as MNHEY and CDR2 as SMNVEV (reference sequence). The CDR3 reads CASSSKRRGLEHYEQYF. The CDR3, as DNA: TGTGCCAGCAGTTCAAAACGTAGGGGATTAGAACACTACGAGCAGTACTTC.

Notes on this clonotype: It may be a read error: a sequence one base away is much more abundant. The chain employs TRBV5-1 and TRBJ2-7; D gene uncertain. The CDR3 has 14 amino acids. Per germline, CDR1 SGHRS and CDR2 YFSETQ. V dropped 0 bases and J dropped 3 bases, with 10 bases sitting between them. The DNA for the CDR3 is TGCGCCAGCAGCTTGGAGGTTCAGGACTACGAGCAGTACTTC. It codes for CASSLEVQDYEQYF.

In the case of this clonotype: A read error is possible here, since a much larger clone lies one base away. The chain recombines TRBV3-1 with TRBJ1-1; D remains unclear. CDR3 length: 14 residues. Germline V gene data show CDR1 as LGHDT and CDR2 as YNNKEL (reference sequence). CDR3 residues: CASSPPEPNTEASF. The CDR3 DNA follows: TGTGCCAGCAGCCCTCCTGAGCCGAACACTGAAGCTTCCTTT.

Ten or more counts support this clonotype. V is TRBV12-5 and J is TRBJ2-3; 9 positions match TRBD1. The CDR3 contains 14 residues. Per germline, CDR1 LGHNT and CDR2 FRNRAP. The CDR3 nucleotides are TGTGCCGAAAACCCGGGACAGGGTACAGATACGCAGTATTTT. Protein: CAENPGQGTDTQYF. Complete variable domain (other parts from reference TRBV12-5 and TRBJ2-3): DARVTQTPRHKVTEMGQEVTMRCQPILGHNTVFWYRQTMMQGLELLAYFRNRAPLDDSGMPKDRFSAEMPDATLATLKIQPSEPRDSAVYFCAENPGQGTDTQYFGPGTRLTVL.

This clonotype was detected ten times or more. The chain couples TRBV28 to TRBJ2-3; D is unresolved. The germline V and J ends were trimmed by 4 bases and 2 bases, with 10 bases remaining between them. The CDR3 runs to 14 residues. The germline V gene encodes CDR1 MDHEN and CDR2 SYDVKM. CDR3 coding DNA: TGTGCCAGCAGTTCCCATGGGAACACAGATACGCAGTATTTT. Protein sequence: CASSSHGNTDTQYF.

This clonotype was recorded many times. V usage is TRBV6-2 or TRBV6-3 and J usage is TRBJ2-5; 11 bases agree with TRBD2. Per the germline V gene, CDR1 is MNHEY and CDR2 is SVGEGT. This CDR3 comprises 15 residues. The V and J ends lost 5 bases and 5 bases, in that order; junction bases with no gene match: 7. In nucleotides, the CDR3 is TGTGCCAGCAGTCAACTAGCGGGAGCTTACGAGACCCAGTACTTC. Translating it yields CASSQLAGAYETQYF.

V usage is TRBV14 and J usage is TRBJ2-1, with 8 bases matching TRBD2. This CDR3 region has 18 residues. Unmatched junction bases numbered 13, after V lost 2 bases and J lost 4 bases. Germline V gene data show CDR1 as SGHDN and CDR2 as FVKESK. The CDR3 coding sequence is TGTGCCAGCAGCCAACGGAGTGCGGGAGGCGGGTGGTACAATGAGCAGTTCTTC. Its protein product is CASSQRSAGGGWYNEQFF.

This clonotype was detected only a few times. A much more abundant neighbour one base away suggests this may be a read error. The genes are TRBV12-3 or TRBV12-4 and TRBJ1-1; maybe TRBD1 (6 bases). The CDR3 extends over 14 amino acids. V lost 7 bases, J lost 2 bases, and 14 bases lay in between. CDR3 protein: CASKGGERNTEAFF. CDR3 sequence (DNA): TGTGCCAGCAAAGGGGGTGAACGTAACACTGAAGCTTTCTTT.

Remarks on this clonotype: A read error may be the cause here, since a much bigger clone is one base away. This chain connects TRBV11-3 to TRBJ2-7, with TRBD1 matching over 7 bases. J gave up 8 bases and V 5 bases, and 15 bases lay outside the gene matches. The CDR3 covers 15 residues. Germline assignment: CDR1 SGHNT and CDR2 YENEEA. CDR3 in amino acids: CASSIDRVRCSQQYF. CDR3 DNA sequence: TGTGCCAGCAGCATCGACAGGGTTCGTTGTTCTCAGCAGTACTTC.

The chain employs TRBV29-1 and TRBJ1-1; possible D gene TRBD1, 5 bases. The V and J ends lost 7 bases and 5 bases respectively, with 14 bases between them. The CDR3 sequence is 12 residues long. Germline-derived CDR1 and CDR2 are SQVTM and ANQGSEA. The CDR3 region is CSGRGGRTEAFF. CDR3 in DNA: TGCAGCGGGAGGGGAGGGAGGACTGAAGCTTTCTTT.

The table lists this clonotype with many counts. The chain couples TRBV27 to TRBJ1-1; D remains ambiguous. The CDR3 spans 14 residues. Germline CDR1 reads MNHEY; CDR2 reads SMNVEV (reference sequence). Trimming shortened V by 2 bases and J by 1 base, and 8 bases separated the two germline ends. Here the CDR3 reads CASSLLGKNTEAFF. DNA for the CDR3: TGTGCCAGCAGTTTACTGGGGAAGAACACTGAAGCTTTCTTT.

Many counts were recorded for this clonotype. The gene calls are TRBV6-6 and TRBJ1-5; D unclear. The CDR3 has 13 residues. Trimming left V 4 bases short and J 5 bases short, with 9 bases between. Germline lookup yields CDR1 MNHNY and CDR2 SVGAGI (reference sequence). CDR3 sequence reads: CASSSAEHQPQHF. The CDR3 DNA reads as TGTGCCAGCAGTTCAGCAGAGCATCAGCCCCAGCATTTT.

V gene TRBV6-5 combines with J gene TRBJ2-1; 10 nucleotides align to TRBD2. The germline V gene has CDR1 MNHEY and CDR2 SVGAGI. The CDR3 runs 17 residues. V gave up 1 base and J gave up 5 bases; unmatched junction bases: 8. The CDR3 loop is CASSYFLAGEGHNEQFF. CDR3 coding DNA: TGTGCCAGCAGTTACTTCCTAGCGGGAGAGGGACACAATGAGCAGTTCTTC.

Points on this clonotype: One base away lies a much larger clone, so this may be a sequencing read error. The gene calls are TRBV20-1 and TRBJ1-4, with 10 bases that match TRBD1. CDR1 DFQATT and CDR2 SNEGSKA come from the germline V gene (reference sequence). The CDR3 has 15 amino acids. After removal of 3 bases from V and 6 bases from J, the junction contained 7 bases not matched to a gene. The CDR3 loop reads CSASKFGTGDEKLFF. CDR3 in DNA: TGCAGTGCTAGTAAGTTCGGGACAGGGGATGAAAAACTGTTTTTT.

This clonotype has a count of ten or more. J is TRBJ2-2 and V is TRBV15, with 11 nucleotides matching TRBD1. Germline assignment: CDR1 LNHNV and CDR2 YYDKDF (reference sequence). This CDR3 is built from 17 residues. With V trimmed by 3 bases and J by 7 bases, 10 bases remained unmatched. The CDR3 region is CATSSLGQGARNGELFF. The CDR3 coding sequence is TGTGCCACCAGCAGCCTTGGACAGGGGGCACGGAACGGGGAGCTGTTTTTT. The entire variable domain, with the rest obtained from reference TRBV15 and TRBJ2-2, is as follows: DAMVIQNPRYQVTQFGKPVTLSCSQTLNHNVMYWYQQKSSQAPKLLFHYYDKDFNNEADTPDNFQSRRPNTSFCFLDIRSPGLGDTAMYLCATSSLGQGARNGELFFGEGSRLTVL.